The entry below gives a single T cell receptor beta chain sequence along with its context. Original analysis: Reference gene primer amplification yielded estimated nucleated cell counts. The repertoire was sequenced with immunoSEQ multiplex PCR; TCRdb's copy has only in-frame clones and lacks some. V and J calls and clone size come straight from that table; D and trimming were deduced from the DNA. The sample contains nearly 45,000 clones, about 85% of which appear only once. This sample was included in a study of blood T cell repertoires in COVID-19. Turning to the study itself: The United States, Italy and Spain provided the acute and convalescent COVID-19 samples. Nucleic acid was either cDNA or gDNA, and it came from T cells, B-cell-depleted T cells, or PBMCs.

CDR1 and CDR2 from the germline V gene are SEHNR and FQNEAQ (reference sequence). The CDR3 is 13 residues long. V lost 3 bases and J 4 bases, leaving 7 bases between the germline ends. Sequencing used peripheral blood. This chain links TRBV7-9 with TRBJ1-5; D gene unclear. The receptor's source is a woman older than 75 with acute or convalescent COVID-19. The DNA of the CDR3 is TGTGCCAGCAGCTTGACGGAGAATCAGCCCCAGCATTTT. This translates into CASSLTENQPQHF.